The 15 T cell receptor beta chains in this list originate from one sample, sequenced in a study of T cell changes during pregnancy in multiple sclerosis (dated by TCRdb to between 2017 and 2020). Library preparation was by the immunoSEQ multiplex PCR assay. TCRdb took over this immuneACCESS table, retaining in-frame rearrangements with V and J assigned. Such tables are incomplete; in checked studies, under half of the missing clones stem from an unresolved V gene, and the remainder is unexplained. This sample holds some 100,000 clones; approximately 91% were observed only once. The ten biggest clones cover around 3.1% of the sample. The sample was peripheral blood, taken in the second trimester of pregnancy. These receptors came from a female donor with multiple sclerosis, enrolled in a pregnancy study.

The chain links TRBV19 to TRBJ1-5; 9 nucleotides align to TRBD1. Per germline, CDR1 LNHDA and CDR2 SQIVND (reference sequence). V dropped 0 bases and J dropped 1; count of bases not matched to a gene: 7. The CDR3 covers 18 residues. The CDR3 sequence: CASSIDPGTGLSNQPQHF. The CDR3 DNA sequence: TGTGCCAGTAGTATAGATCCCGGGACAGGGCTAAGCAATCAGCCCCAGCATTTT.

The chain employs TRBV19 and TRBJ1-5, with 9 bases identical to TRBD1. Unmatched junction bases numbered 2, after V lost 7 bases and J lost 4 bases. Germline V CDR1 and CDR2: LNHDA, SQIVND (reference sequence). This CDR3 is built from 13 residues. The CDR3 reads CASTDRGNQPQHF. For the CDR3, the DNA is TGTGCCAGTACCGACAGGGGGAATCAGCCCCAGCATTTT.

This chain links TRBV6-6 with TRBJ2-3, with D tentatively TRBD2 (6 bases). Trimming removed 8 bases at V and 2 bases at J, with 20 bases between. Germline loops: CDR1 MNHNY, CDR2 SVGAGI (reference sequence). CDR3 length: 16 residues. The CDR3 bases are TGTGCCAGCCGGGCCTATATTAGCGGCCCCACAGATACGCAGTATTTT. As protein: CASRAYISGPTDTQYF.

V is TRBV15 and J is TRBJ2-1, with 8 bases aligning to TRBD2. The CDR3 is made up of 16 amino acids. The V and J ends lost 0 bases and 4 bases, in that order; junction bases with no gene match: 5. CDR1 and CDR2 from the germline V gene are LNHNV and YYDKDF (reference sequence). CDR3 region: CATSRDLSGRYNEQFF. The CDR3 DNA follows: TGTGCCACCAGCAGAGATCTGAGCGGGAGATACAATGAGCAGTTCTTC.

This chain connects TRBV6-1 to TRBJ2-3, with D possibly matching TRBD2 (6 bases). CDR3 length: 15 amino acids. With 6 bases removed from V and 3 bases from J, the gap between germline ends came to 16 bases. Per germline, CDR1 MNHNS and CDR2 SASEGT. CDR3 in amino acids: CASSLRDSKTDTQYF. In DNA, the CDR3 is TGTGCCAGCAGCCTCCGGGACTCTAAGACAGATACGCAGTATTTT.

The rearrangement uses TRBV18 and TRBJ2-7; possibly TRBD1 for D (5 bases). Germline CDR1 KGHSH, CDR2 LQKENI. Trimming removed 0 bases at V and 2 bases at J, with 5 bases between. The CDR3 consists of 13 residues. CDR3 sequence: CASSPPGAYEQYF. In nucleotides, the CDR3 is TGTGCCAGCTCACCACCAGGGGCCTACGAGCAGTACTTC.

The chain carries TRBV7-3 and TRBJ2-5; D is possibly TRBD2 (6 bases). V lost 2 bases to trimming and J lost 4 bases, with 14 bases between them. The CDR3 is 15 amino acids. Germline V CDR1 and CDR2: SGHTA, FQGTGA. The DNA of the CDR3 is TGTGCCAGCAGCTTAGGCTCCGGAGGGAGAGAGACCCAGTACTTC. Translation: CASSLGSGGRETQYF.

Note on this clone: One junction end does not reproduce the germline sequence, and a read error may be involved. V and J are TRBV7-7 and TRBJ2-7; D is possibly TRBD2 (5 bases). The CDR3 runs 13 residues. CDR1 and CDR2 (germline): SSHAT, FNYEAQ (reference sequence). This CDR3 is CASSPREGYEQYF. The CDR3 region has the DNA TGTGCTAGCAGCCCCCGTGAGGGCTACGAGCAGTACTTC. Full variable domain (rest looked up from reference TRBV7-7 and TRBJ2-7): GAGVSQSPRYKVTKRGQDVTLRCDPISSHATLYWYQQALGQGPEFLTYFNYEAQPDKSGLPSDRFSAERPEGSISTLTIQRTEQRDSAMYRCASSPREGYEQYFGPGTRLTVT.

This clone was recorded only once. V is TRBV27 and J is TRBJ2-7, with D perhaps TRBD2 (6 bases). Germline loops: CDR1 MNHEY, CDR2 SMNVEV (reference sequence). The CDR3 has 12 amino acids. Trimming took 8 bases from V and 4 from J, leaving 12 bases between them. The CDR3: CASRTAGYEQYF. CDR3 bases: TGTGCCAGCCGCACGGCGGGATACGAGCAGTACTTC.

The rearrangement uses TRBV21-1 and TRBJ1-1; TRBD1 was called by the table and not checked on the DNA. TRBV21-1 is an annotated pseudogene. The CDR3 is 16 amino acids. The CDR3 spells CASSRKDRGSNTEAFF. As DNA, the CDR3 is TGTGCCAGCAGCAGAAAGGACAGGGGGTCGAACACTGAAGCTTTCTTT.

This chain connects TRBV5-5 to TRBJ1-5; 7 bases match TRBD1. The J segment lost 3 bases and the V segment lost 4 bases, leaving 10 bases of the junction unmatched. The CDR3 spans 16 residues. CDR1 and CDR2 (germline): SGHKS, YYEKEE (reference sequence). CDR3 loop: CASSDTPGTVNQPQHF. The CDR3 DNA sequence: TGTGCCAGCAGCGACACCCCCGGGACAGTCAATCAGCCCCAGCATTTT.

The CDR3 here is CASRRGRGAGELFF. CDR3 in DNA: TGTGCCAGCAGGAGAGGGAGGGGTGCCGGGGAGCTGTTTTTT. V is TRBV5-6 and J is TRBJ2-2; 7 positions match TRBD2. The CDR3 length is 14 residues. Germline V gene sequence: CDR1 SGHDT, CDR2 YYEEEE. J gave up 6 bases and V 5 bases, and 7 bases lay outside the gene matches.

V usage is TRBV7-9 and J usage is TRBJ2-1, with 8 bases matching TRBD1. V gave up 5 bases and J gave up 3 bases; unmatched junction bases: 9. The CDR3 is 16 residues long. Germline lookup yields CDR1 SEHNR and CDR2 FQNEAQ (reference sequence). The CDR3 region has the DNA TGTGCCAGCAGCGGGTGGGGACAGGTTAGCTACAATGAGCAGTTCTTC. Protein product: CASSGWGQVSYNEQFF.

The chain employs TRBV7-9 and TRBJ2-7; maybe TRBD1 (5 bases). Trimming took off 8 bases at V and 0 bases at J, with 14 bases between the two ends. The germline gives CDR1 SEHNR, CDR2 FQNEAQ (reference sequence). CDR3 size: 14 residues. As DNA, the CDR3 is TGTGCCAGCGAATCCCGACAGAGCTCCTACGAGCAGTACTTC. It specifies CASESRQSSYEQYF. Full variable domain (remainder filled in from reference TRBV7-9 and TRBJ2-7): DTGVSQNPRHKITKRGQNVTFRCDPISEHNRLYWYRQTLGQGPEFLTYFQNEAQLEKSRLLSDRFSAERPKGSFSTLEIQRTEQGDSAMYLCASESRQSSYEQYFGPGTRLTVT.

The chain carries TRBV11-3 and TRBJ2-2; no firm D call. The CDR3 runs to 14 residues. Trimming cost V 4 bases and J 6 bases, with 12 bases left between them. Germline V lookup: CDR1 SGHNT, CDR2 YENEEA. The CDR3 protein is CASSSFSRSGELFF. In DNA, the CDR3 is TGTGCCAGCAGCTCCTTCTCTCGGTCCGGGGAGCTGTTTTTT.